The entry below describes one T cell receptor beta chain. With 3 bases clipped from V and 3 bases from J, the junction kept 8 bases outside the gene matches. Germline CDR1 WNHNN, CDR2 SYGVQD (reference sequence). CDR3 size: 17 residues. The authors' processing: It was from reference gene primer amplification that nucleated cell counts were estimated. The method was immunoSEQ multiplex PCR; TCRdb's version includes in-frame clones alone and lacks a portion of them. The V and J calls and clone size are taken from that table; D and trimming were inferred from the DNA. The sample contains almost 85,000 clones, 65% to 85% of which appear only once. This sample stems from a study of blood T cell repertoires in COVID-19.

The TCR was taken from a man aged 80 or over with active or convalescent COVID-19. This chain joins TRBV10-1 and TRBJ2-4, with 10 bases lining up with TRBD1. Sequenced sample: peripheral blood. Written as DNA, the CDR3 is TGCGCCAGCAGTGAAGCGACAGGGGGCAACGTCAAAAACATTCAGTACTTC. It encodes CASSEATGGNVKNIQYF.